The 24 T cell receptor beta chains below were found in one sample sequenced in a study of response to subunit inactivated influenza vaccine. MiXCR, run by TCRdb on the RT-PCR reads, gives a single entry per CDR3 protein. The table shows more than 600,000 distinct CDR3 sequences, with around 18% occurring only once. Sequencing used PBMCs from blood, obtained 4 to 6 days after vaccination. The receptors shown here come from a man between 45 and 60 years old who received an inactivated influenza vaccine.

This clonotype appeared a few times. The rearrangement joins TRBV28 to TRBJ2-7; D is uncertain. The CDR3 has 16 residues. Trimming removed 1 base at V and 2 bases at J, with 15 bases between. Germline V lookup: CDR1 MDHEN, CDR2 SYDVKM. The CDR3 spells CASSLYRDQAAYEQYF. The CDR3 DNA reads TGTGCCAGCAGTTTATATCGTGACCAGGCAGCCTACGAGCAGTACTTC.

This clonotype was seen only a few times. This rearrangement joins TRBV20-1 to TRBJ2-7; no firm D call. V shed 3 bases and J shed 0 bases, with 12 bases lying between them. This CDR3 has 14 amino acids. Looked up from germline, CDR1 is DFQATT and CDR2 is SNEGSKA (reference sequence). This CDR3 is CSARRSRSSYEQYF. The CDR3 nucleotides read TGCAGTGCTAGGCGGTCGAGGAGCTCCTACGAGCAGTACTTC.

The rearrangement links TRBV7-6 to TRBJ2-5; D is possibly TRBD2 (5 bases). This CDR3 is 15 amino acids long. The V gene's germline CDR1 is SGHVS and CDR2 FNYEAQ. Trimming took 1 base from V and 1 from J, leaving 10 bases between them. This CDR3 reads CASSLGTRAQETQYF. The CDR3 DNA reads as TGTGCCAGCAGCTTAGGCACTAGGGCCCAAGAGACCCAGTACTTC.

This chain connects TRBV7-2 to TRBJ2-1; D is perhaps TRBD1 (6 bases). The length of the CDR3 is 15 residues. Between the trimmed V and J ends, which lost 3 bases and 0 bases, there was a span of 9 bases. Germline V CDR1 and CDR2: SGHTA, FQGNSA. This chain's CDR3 is CASSFGQSSYNEQFF. The CDR3 bases are TGTGCCAGCAGCTTCGGACAGAGCTCCTACAATGAGCAGTTCTTC.

The chain combines TRBV6-2 or TRBV6-3 with TRBJ2-1; D possibly uses TRBD1 or TRBD2 (6 bases each). CDR3 length: 13 amino acids. V was clipped by 2 bases and J by 10 bases, with 12 bases between them. Germline lookup yields CDR1 MNHEY and CDR2 SVGEGT. CDR3 nucleotides: TGTGCCAGCAGTTACCTGGGGGGCAGGGAGCAGTTCTTC. Its translation: CASSYLGGREQFF.

This clonotype occurred many times. The CDR3 spells CASSLFEAFRTDTQYF. DNA of the CDR3: TGCGCCAGCAGCTTGTTTGAGGCTTTCCGCACAGATACGCAGTATTTT. V usage is TRBV5-1 and J usage is TRBJ2-3, with D unresolved. Germline V gene data show CDR1 as SGHRS and CDR2 as YFSETQ. The CDR3 consists of 16 residues. The V end lost 1 base, the J end lost 1 base, and 13 bases lay between the germline ends.

This chain links TRBV20-1 with TRBJ1-1; 11 positions match TRBD1. The CDR3 covers 17 residues. Germline values: CDR1 DFQATT, CDR2 SNEGSKA (reference sequence). CDR3 sequence (DNA): TGCAGCGCCCAAAGTGCCCGGACAGGGGGCCCGAACACTGAAGCTTTCTTT. Its protein product is CSAQSARTGGPNTEAFF.

A remark on this clonotype: Germline and junction disagree at one end, which may indicate a read error. V is TRBV12-3 or TRBV12-4 and J is TRBJ2-3; no reliable D call. The CDR3 consists of 13 residues. The DNA of the CDR3 is TGTTCCAGCACCATTACAGCCTCTAGTACGCAGTATTTT. Encoded protein: CSSTITASSTQYF.

V gene TRBV28 combines with J gene TRBJ2-7; D ambiguous. Per germline, CDR1 MDHEN and CDR2 SYDVKM. Trimming shortened V by 3 bases and J by 2 bases, and 8 bases separated the two germline ends. CDR3 length equals 13 residues. The CDR3: CASSLAYPYEQYF. CDR3 in DNA: TGTGCCAGCAGTTTGGCCTACCCCTACGAGCAGTACTTC.

The chain links TRBV18 to TRBJ2-5, with D perhaps given as TRBD1 or TRBD2 (5 bases each). The V gene lost 3 bases and the J gene lost 8 bases, with 13 bases spanning the gap. The CDR3 sequence is 13 residues long. The germline V gene has CDR1 KGHSH and CDR2 LQKENI. The CDR3: CASSPSGTVTQYF. In DNA, the CDR3 is TGTGCCAGCTCACCTTCCGGGACGGTAACCCAGTACTTC.

The V call is TRBV29-1, the J call TRBJ1-2; D gene ambiguous. Germline CDR1 is SQVTM and CDR2 is ANQGSEA. The CDR3 totals 15 residues. The ends were cut back, 3 bases at V and 5 bases at J, with 19 bases in the middle. The CDR3, as DNA: TGCAGCGTTGATTTTTTGGCGACCGGGAGATATGGCTACACCTTC. It encodes CSVDFLATGRYGYTF.

V usage is TRBV24-1 and J usage is TRBJ2-7; tentative D call: TRBD1 (5 bases). The V end lost 2 bases, the J end lost 0 bases, and 10 bases lay between the germline ends. Germline values: CDR1 KGHDR, CDR2 SFDVKD. CDR3 length: 15 amino acids. The CDR3 protein is CATSDSDSDSYEQYF. In DNA, the CDR3 is TGTGCCACCAGTGATTCCGACAGTGACTCCTACGAGCAGTACTTC.

This clonotype has just a few counts. CDR3 protein: CASSGGSTGGMFSGANVLTF. In DNA, the CDR3 is TGTGCCAGCAGCGGAGGATCGACAGGGGGCATGTTCTCTGGGGCCAACGTCCTGACTTTC. This chain connects TRBV4-2 to TRBJ2-6, with 10 bases fitting TRBD1. J was trimmed by 0 bases and V by 5 bases; bases with no gene match: 13. Per the germline V gene, CDR1 is LGHNA and CDR2 is YNFKEQ. The CDR3 is made up of 20 amino acids.

This rearrangement joins TRBV9 to TRBJ2-7; D is uncertain. CDR3 size: 15 residues. V was trimmed by 4 bases and J by 2 bases, leaving 16 bases between them. The germline CDR1 and CDR2 sequences are SGDLS and YYNGEE. The CDR3 DNA reads TGTGCCAGCAGCCCCAGTCTGCGTGAGGCCTACGAGCAGTACTTC. As protein: CASSPSLREAYEQYF.

This clonotype occurred a few times. V usage is TRBV6-1 and J usage is TRBJ1-1; D unclear. The germline gives CDR1 MNHNS, CDR2 SASEGT. CDR3 length: 14 residues. Trimming left V 5 bases short and J 4 bases short, with 14 bases between. The DNA for the CDR3 is TGTGCCAGCAGTACGGAGGTAGTCGGCACTGAAGCTTTCTTT. It encodes CASSTEVVGTEAFF.

The gene calls are TRBV28 and TRBJ1-1; tentative D call: TRBD1 (5 bases). The CDR3 covers 15 residues. V lost 6 bases to trimming and J lost 0 bases, with 14 bases between them. Looked up from germline, CDR1 is MDHEN and CDR2 is SYDVKM. The CDR3 loop is CASRTDGDLNTEAFF. The CDR3 nucleotides read TGTGCCAGCAGAACCGACGGGGACTTGAACACTGAAGCTTTCTTT. The full variable domain, in which reference TRBV28 and TRBJ1-1 provide the parts outside the CDR3, is DVKVTQSSRYLVKRTGEKVFLECVQDMDHENMFWYRQDPGLGLRLIYFSYDVKMKEKGDIPEGYSVSREKKERFSLILESASTNQTSMYLCASRTDGDLNTEAFFGQGTRLTVV.

A few counts support this clonotype. The J gene is TRBJ1-1, the V gene TRBV6-2 or TRBV6-3; possibly TRBD1 for D (6 bases). V gave up 6 bases and J gave up 7 bases, with 24 bases separating them. The CDR3 sequence is 16 residues long. From germline, CDR1 is MNHEY and CDR2 SVGEGT. The CDR3 DNA reads TGTGCCAGCAGAGCACCCACAGGGACCGGGCCCCGTGAAGCTTTCTTT. Its translation is CASRAPTGTGPREAFF.

There are many counts of this clonotype. The chain employs TRBV15 and TRBJ2-3; D ambiguous. CDR1 is LNHNV, CDR2 YYDKDF, per germline (reference sequence). CDR3 length equals 13 residues. Trimming cost V 5 bases and J 0 bases, with 6 bases left between them. This CDR3 reads CATSDTSTDTQYF. The CDR3 DNA reads as TGTGCCACCAGCGATACAAGCACAGATACGCAGTATTTT.

In its sample, this clonotype was seen a few times. The chain joins TRBV29-1 to TRBJ2-2, with D possibly being TRBD1 (6 bases). This CDR3 spans 13 amino acids. Germline V lookup: CDR1 SQVTM, CDR2 ANQGSEA. The V and J ends lost 7 bases and 1 base respectively, with 10 bases between them. Here the CDR3 DNA reads TGCAGCGCTCGGGGACAGAACACCGGGGAGCTGTTTTTT. Translating gives CSARGQNTGELFF.

This clonotype was counted between two and nine times. The rearrangement joins TRBV4-3 to TRBJ1-6; D may be TRBD1 (5 bases). Per the germline V gene, CDR1 is LGHNA and CDR2 is YSLEER. The CDR3 extends over 16 amino acids. V lost 0 bases, J lost 7 bases, and 13 bases lay in between. CDR3 in amino acids: CASSQDGAPGNSPLHF. The CDR3 DNA follows: TGCGCCAGCAGCCAAGATGGGGCGCCCGGGAATTCACCCCTCCACTTT.

This sequence joins TRBV7-2 and TRBJ2-3; the match to TRBD1 covers 8 bases. The CDR3 runs to 14 residues. J gave up 9 bases and V 7 bases, and 12 bases lay outside the gene matches. CDR1 is SGHTA, CDR2 FQGNSA, per germline. CDR3 protein: CASTKEQGVSTQYF. The CDR3 DNA follows: TGTGCCAGCACGAAGGAACAGGGGGTATCGACGCAGTATTTT.

The chain recombines TRBV3-1 with TRBJ2-7; D might be TRBD2 (6 bases). Looked up from germline, CDR1 is LGHDT and CDR2 is YNNKEL (reference sequence). Trimming shortened V by 1 base and J by 0 bases, and 13 bases separated the two germline ends. The CDR3 length is 16 residues. The CDR3 nucleotides read TGTGCCAGCAGCCAAGGGCTGACTAGGAGCTCCTACGAGCAGTACTTC. Translated: CASSQGLTRSSYEQYF.

This chain uses TRBV5-4 with TRBJ2-1; no clear D. Trimming took off 3 bases at V and 9 bases at J, with 19 bases between the two ends. CDR3 size: 15 residues. Germline CDR1 and CDR2: SGHNT and YYREEE (reference sequence). The CDR3 here is CASSSPRLAVGEQFF. CDR3 nucleotide sequence: TGTGCCAGCAGCTCGCCGCGACTGGCGGTCGGTGAGCAGTTCTTC.

The chain carries TRBV3-1 and TRBJ2-7, with TRBD2 matching over 7 bases. Germline CDR1 and CDR2: LGHDT and YNNKEL (reference sequence). The junction had 12 bases not matched to a gene; V was cut back by 0 bases and J by 7 bases. The CDR3 covers 16 residues. The CDR3, as DNA: TGTGCCAGCAGCCAAGAGACACTAGCGCGGATGGGTGAGCAGTACTTC. It translates to CASSQETLARMGEQYF.